This TCR beta chain was sequenced in a study of CD8 T cells in ankylosing spondylitis (dated by TCRdb to the late 2010s). For the study in its entirety: T cell receptor beta repertoires were profiled in healthy donors and ankylosing spondylitis patients so that disease-linked TCR variants could be found. The full study cohort comprised 25 ankylosing spondylitis patients and 85 to 120 healthy donors. Peripheral blood samples were taken, and synovial fluid was additionally collected from ankylosing spondylitis patients.

Notes on this clonotype: Its antigen remains unidentified. One end of the junction is discordant with germline, which a read error may explain.

CDR1 SGHAT and CDR2 FQNNGV were looked up in the germline V gene. The CDR3 goes from the cysteine to the phenylalanine over 14 residues. The sequence is cut down to CDR3 DNA, 42 bases in frame from base 1. The data were produced on an Illumina HiSeq 2500. TCR beta libraries were prepared by quantitative 5'-RACE with molecular barcodes. The paper's data handling went like this. Disease-linked TCR variants were identified with a new computational method built on a probabilistic model of VDJ rearrangement. TCRdb redid the processing of the public reads, applying fastp at Q25 and MiXCR, and retained in-frame beta chains. Merged by CDR3 protein, the rows form single entries marked with the most common genes and DNA. In this record, the V and J calls reflect TCRdb's handling and not the investigators' own analysis. This sample has about 280,000 distinct CDR3 sequences in its table, and approximately 20% of those were observed once. The ten largest account for less than 9.5% of the sample.

Study-wide findings and limitations: A TCR beta motif of 7 or 8 highly homologous amino acid variants appeared characteristic of blood from ankylosing spondylitis patients. Significant enrichment of the disease-linked clones was reported in matched synovial fluid samples from ankylosing spondylitis patients. Some motif variants had previously been reported in the synovial fluid and blood of reactive arthritis patients, which suggests shared mechanisms of disease initiation. The disease-linked clones showed a CD8+ phenotype and occurred at relatively low frequencies in peripheral blood.

Input material: blood, either unsorted or a sorted T cell fraction (not recorded which). Recombination connected TRBV11-2 to TRBJ2-3; 11 central bases correspond to TRBD2. The TCR sequence derives from a male donor with ankylosing spondylitis or in good health (not recorded which). This receptor carries the CDR3 CANSYAGLAATQYF. Here is the DNA: TGTGCCAACAGCTACGCGGGACTAGCGGCTACGCAGTATTTT. The CDR3, completed at both ends by the reference TRBV11-2 and TRBJ2-3 genes, gives the full variable domain EAGVAQSPRYKIIEKRQSVAFWCNPISGHATLYWYQQILGQGPKLLIQFQNNGVVDDSQLPKDRFSAERLKGVDSTLKIQPAKLEDSAVYLCANSYAGLAATQYFGPGTRLTVL.